A selection of T cell receptor beta chains follows, all from one sample in a study of blood T cell repertoires in COVID-19. TCRdb keeps only in-frame clones here, not all; method: immunoSEQ multiplex PCR. The table records tens of thousands of clones, around 70% of them present only once. The sample was peripheral blood. All receptors derive from a woman in her 70s with COVID-19, enrolled during active disease. CDR3s include the opening cysteine and the closing phenylalanine or tryptophan. The D gene is left open where the match is weak. Size values are once, few and many counts, or a class for expanded clones, and some rows have none.

>NA|few|TRBV11-3|TRBJ2-2
CASSLRRQDTGELFF
TGTGCCAGCAGCTTAAGAAGACAGGACACCGGGGAGCTGTTTTTT
>NA|NA|TRBV7-9|TRBJ1-1
CASSFLGLRYDHTEAFF
TGTGCCAGCAGCTTTCTTGGGCTACGATACGACCACACTGAAGCTTTCTTT
>NA|few|TRBV14|TRBJ2-2
CASSQTRGSGELFF
TGTGCCAGCAGCCAAACGAGAGGCTCCGGGGAGCTGTTTTTT
>TRBD1|NA|TRBV15|TRBJ1-5
CATSTWGTEDYQPQHF
TGTGCCACCAGCACCTGGGGGACAGAAGACTATCAGCCCCAGCATTTT
>TRBD1|few|TRBV3-1/TRBV3-2|TRBJ1-2
CASSQNKGGDGYTF
TGTGCCAGCAGCCAGAACAAAGGGGGCGATGGCTACACCTTC
>NA|NA|TRBV18|TRBJ1-2
CASSPEAGDYGYTF
TGTGCCAGCTCACCAGAGGCAGGGGACTATGGCTACACCTTC
>TRBD1|NA|TRBV29-1|TRBJ1-2
CSVGAGGSYTF
TGCAGCGTTGGGGCAGGGGGGAGCTACACCTTC
>TRBD1|NA|TRBV6-5|TRBJ1-2
CASRATGGAYGYTF
TGTGCCAGCAGGGCGACAGGGGGCGCCTATGGCTACACCTTC
>TRBD2|NA|TRBV7-9|TRBJ2-1
CASSKGLAGAPEEIF
TGTGCCAGCAGCAAAGGACTAGCGGGAGCCCCGGAGGAGATCTTC
>TRBD2|NA|TRBV11-1|TRBJ2-1
CASSWTSGGHNEQFF
TGTGCCAGCAGCTGGACTAGCGGGGGCCACAATGAGCAGTTCTTC
>TRBD2|NA|TRBV7-8|TRBJ2-1
CASSFGTRINEQFF
TGTGCCAGCAGCTTTGGGACTAGGATAAATGAGCAGTTCTTC
>TRBD2|NA|TRBV5-1|TRBJ2-1
CASSGGLAHSYNEQFF
TGCGCCAGCAGCGGGGGACTAGCGCACTCCTACAATGAGCAGTTCTTC
>NA|once|TRBV2|TRBJ1-1
CASSESRTANTEAFF
TGTGCCAGCAGTGAATCGCGGACTGCGAACACTGAAGCTTTCTTT
>TRBD2|NA|TRBV6-6|TRBJ2-1
CASSAGTSGRNEQFF
TGTGCCAGCAGTGCCGGGACTAGCGGGAGAAATGAGCAGTTCTTC
>TRBD1|NA|TRBV7-2|TRBJ1-3
CASSYRTGASGNTIYF
TGTGCCAGCAGCTATCGGACAGGAGCCTCTGGAAACACCATATATTTT
>NA|NA|TRBV27|TRBJ1-1
CASSSLSPSNTEAFF
TGTGCCAGCAGTTCCCTATCGCCTTCGAACACTGAAGCTTTCTTT
>NA|NA|TRBV7-2|TRBJ1-2
CASSLGQDRTNYGYTF
TGTGCCAGCAGCTTAGGGCAGGACAGAACTAACTATGGCTACACCTTC
>NA|NA|TRBV7-2|TRBJ1-4
CASSLDPGGIGEKLFF
TGTGCCAGCAGCTTAGATCCGGGAGGGATAGGCGAAAAACTGTTTTTT
>TRBD2|NA|TRBV3-1/TRBV3-2|TRBJ2-4
CASSQVTSGTNIQYF
TGTGCCAGCAGCCAAGTTACTAGCGGGACAAACATTCAGTACTTC
>TRBD1|few|TRBV11-3|TRBJ1-2
CASSSGTGVGYTF
TGTGCCAGCAGCTCAGGGACAGGGGTTGGCTACACCTTC
>TRBD2|NA|TRBV6-2/TRBV6-3|TRBJ2-3
CASSFHPGLAGGTSTDTQYF
TGTGCCAGCAGTTTTCATCCGGGACTAGCGGGGGGGACTAGCACAGATACGCAGTATTTT
>NA|NA|TRBV19|TRBJ1-5
CASRGSNQPQHF
TGTGCCAGCAGAGGTAGCAATCAGCCCCAGCATTTT